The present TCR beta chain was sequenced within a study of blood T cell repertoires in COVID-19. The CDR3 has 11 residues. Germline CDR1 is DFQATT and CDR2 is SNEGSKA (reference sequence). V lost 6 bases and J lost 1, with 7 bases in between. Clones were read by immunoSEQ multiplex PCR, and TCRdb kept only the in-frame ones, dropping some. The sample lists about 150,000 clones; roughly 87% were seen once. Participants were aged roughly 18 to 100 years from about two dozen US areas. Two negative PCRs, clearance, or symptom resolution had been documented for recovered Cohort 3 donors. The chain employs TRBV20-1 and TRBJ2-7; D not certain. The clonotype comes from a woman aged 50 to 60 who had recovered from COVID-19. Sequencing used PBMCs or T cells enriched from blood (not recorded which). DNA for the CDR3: TGCAGTGCCGCCCGGTCCTACGAGCAGTACTTC. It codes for CSAARSYEQYF.